This T cell receptor beta chain was identified in a study of control samples from healthy donors and cancer patients (dated by TCRdb to 2018 to 2020). Library preparation used the immunoSEQ multiplex PCR assay. In its TCRdb copy, this immuneACCESS table keeps in-frame sequences only and misses some clones. Where compared with another copy, unresolved V genes explain less than half of these, and the others have no known cause. In all, the sample holds over 150,000 clones, and about 94% of those were seen once. The top ten clonotypes cover less than 15% of the sample. V and J are truncated by 6 bases and 7 bases respectively, leaving an intervening sequence of 10 bases. Sequences MNHEY (CDR1) and SMNVEV (CDR2) are obtained from the germline V gene (reference sequence). The CDR3 numbers 13 residues from cysteine through phenylalanine. Only the CDR3 DNA stays, 39 bases, in frame from base 1. Notes on this clone: Its antigen is currently not known. Base qualities are not at hand, and no much larger clone is one base apart.

This sequence was found in a man aged 60 to 75 with colorectal cancer. The sequencing input was PBMCs. The sequence links TRBV27 to TRBJ1-6, with TRBD1 as a weak D call on 6 bases. CDR3 sequence: CASRWQGNSPLHF. The DNA reads as follows: TGTGCCAGCAGATGGCAGGGGAATTCACCCCTCCACTTT.